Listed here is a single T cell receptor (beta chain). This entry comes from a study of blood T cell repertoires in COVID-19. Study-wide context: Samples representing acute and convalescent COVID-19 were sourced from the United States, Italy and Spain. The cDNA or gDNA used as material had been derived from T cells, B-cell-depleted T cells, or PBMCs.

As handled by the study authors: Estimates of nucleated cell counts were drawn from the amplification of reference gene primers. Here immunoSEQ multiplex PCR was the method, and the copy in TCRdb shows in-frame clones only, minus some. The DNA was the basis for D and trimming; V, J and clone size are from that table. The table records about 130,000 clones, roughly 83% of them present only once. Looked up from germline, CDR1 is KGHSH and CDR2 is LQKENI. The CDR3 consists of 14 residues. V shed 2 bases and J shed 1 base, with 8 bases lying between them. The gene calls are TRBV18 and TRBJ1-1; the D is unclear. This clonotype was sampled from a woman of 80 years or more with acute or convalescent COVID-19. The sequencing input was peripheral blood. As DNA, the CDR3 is TGTGCCAGCTCACCAGGAACGGGGAACACTGAAGCTTTCTTT. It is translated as CASSPGTGNTEAFF.